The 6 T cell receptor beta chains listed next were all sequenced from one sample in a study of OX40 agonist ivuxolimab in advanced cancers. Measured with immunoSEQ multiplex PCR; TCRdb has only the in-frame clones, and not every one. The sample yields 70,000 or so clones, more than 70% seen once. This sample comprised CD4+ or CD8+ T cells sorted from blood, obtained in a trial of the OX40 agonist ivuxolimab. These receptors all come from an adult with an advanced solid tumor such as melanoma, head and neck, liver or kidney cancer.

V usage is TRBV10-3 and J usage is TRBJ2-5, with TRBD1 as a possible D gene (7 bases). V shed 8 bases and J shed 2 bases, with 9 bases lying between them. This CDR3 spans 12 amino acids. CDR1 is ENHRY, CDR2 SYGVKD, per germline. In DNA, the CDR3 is TGTGCCATCGCAGGGGGGCAAGAGACCCAGTACTTC. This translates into CAIAGGQETQYF.

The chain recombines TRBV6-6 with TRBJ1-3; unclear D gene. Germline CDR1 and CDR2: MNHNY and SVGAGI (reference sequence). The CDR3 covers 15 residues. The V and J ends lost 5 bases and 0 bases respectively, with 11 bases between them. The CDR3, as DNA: TGTGCCAGCAGTCGGGGTTACAGCTCTGGAAACACCATATATTTT. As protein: CASSRGYSSGNTIYF.

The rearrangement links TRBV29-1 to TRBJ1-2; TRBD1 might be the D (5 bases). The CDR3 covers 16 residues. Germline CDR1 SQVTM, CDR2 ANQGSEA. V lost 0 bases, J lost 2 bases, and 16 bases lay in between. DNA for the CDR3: TGCAGCGTTGAAGATTGGTTCGGCTGGGGGAACTATGGCTACACCTTC. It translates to CSVEDWFGWGNYGYTF.

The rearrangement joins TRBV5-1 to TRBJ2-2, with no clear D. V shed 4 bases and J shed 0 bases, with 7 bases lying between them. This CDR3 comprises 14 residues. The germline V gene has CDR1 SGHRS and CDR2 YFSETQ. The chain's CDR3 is CASSLDPNTGELFF. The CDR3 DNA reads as TGCGCCAGCAGCCTCGACCCGAACACCGGGGAGCTGTTTTTT.

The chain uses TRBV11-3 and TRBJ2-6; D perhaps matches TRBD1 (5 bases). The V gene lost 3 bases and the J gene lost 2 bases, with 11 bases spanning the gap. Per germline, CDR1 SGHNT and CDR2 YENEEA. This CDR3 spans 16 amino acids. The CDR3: CASSFSQGTGANVLTF. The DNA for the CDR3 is TGTGCCAGCAGCTTCTCCCAGGGTACTGGGGCCAACGTCCTGACTTTC. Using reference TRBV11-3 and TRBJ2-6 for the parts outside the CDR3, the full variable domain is EAGVVQSPRYKIIEKKQPVAFWCNPISGHNTLYWYLQNLGQGPELLIRYENEEAVDDSQLPKDRFSAERLKGVDSTLKIQPAELGDSAVYLCASSFSQGTGANVLTFGAGSRLTVL.

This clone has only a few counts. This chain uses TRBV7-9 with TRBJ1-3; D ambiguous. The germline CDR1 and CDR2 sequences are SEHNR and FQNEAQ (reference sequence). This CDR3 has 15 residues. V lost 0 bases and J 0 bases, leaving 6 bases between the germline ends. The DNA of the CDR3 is TGTGCCAGCAGCTTAGCGCTCACCTCTGGAAACACCATATATTTT. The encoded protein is CASSLALTSGNTIYF. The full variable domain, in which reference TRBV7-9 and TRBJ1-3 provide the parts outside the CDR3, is DTGVSQNPRHKITKRGQNVTFRCDPISEHNRLYWYRQTLGQGPEFLTYFQNEAQLEKSRLLSDRFSAERPKGSFSTLEIQRTEQGDSAMYLCASSLALTSGNTIYFGEGSWLTVV.